This T cell receptor (beta chain) was identified during a study of OX40 agonist ivuxolimab in advanced cancers. Turning to the study itself: Ivuxolimab, which is an agonistic anti-OX40 (CD134) antibody, was administered to the patients.

The CDR3 totals 18 residues. Germline CDR1 and CDR2: MGHRA and YSYEKL. Germline trimming cut 1 base from V and 3 bases from J; bases unmatched to any gene: 7. Profiling relied on immunoSEQ multiplex PCR, and the TCRdb table lists in-frame clones only, not all of them. Here the sample spans 55,000 to 75,000 clones, around 84% being singletons. The sample was CD4+ or CD8+ T cells sorted from blood, taken in a trial of the OX40 agonist ivuxolimab. This rearrangement joins TRBV4-1 to TRBJ2-3; 13 positions match TRBD2. The source of this sequence is an adult with an advanced solid tumor such as melanoma, head and neck, liver or kidney cancer. The CDR3, as DNA: TGCGCCAGCAGCCAAGTCCCCCCGACTAGCGGGGGGACAGATACGCAGTATTTT. Translation gives CASSQVPPTSGGTDTQYF.